Listed below are T cell receptor beta chains from one sample, sequenced in a study of cytomegalovirus exposure and HLA in healthy donors. Generated by immunoSEQ multiplex PCR, the TCRdb table keeps only in-frame clones and is missing some. The table has 150,000 to 200,000 clones, under 90% seen once; the top ten hold 10%. Sequencing input: PBMCs. The source of these receptors is a woman younger than 30 in good health and CMV-seropositive. The CDR3 runs from the conserved cysteine through the conserved F or W. Each record gives: V gene, clone size, J gene, CDR3 length, D gene, CDR3 protein, CDR3 DNA. The D gene is left open where the match is weak. Only part of the rows carry a size: once, few, many, or a class if the clone is expanded.

V: TRBV5-5; size: -; J: TRBJ2-7; length: 14; D: TRBD2; CDR3: CASSFSGRASEQYF; DNA: TGTGCCAGCAGCTTTAGCGGGAGGGCCAGCGAGCAGTACTTC
V: TRBV7-2; size: -; J: TRBJ1-2; length: 13; D: -; CDR3: CASSFDRNYGYTF; DNA: TGTGCCAGCAGCTTTGACAGGAACTATGGCTACACCTTC
V: TRBV27; size: once; J: TRBJ1-1; length: 11; D: -; CDR3: CASSFGGEAFF; DNA: TGTGCCAGCAGTTTTGGCGGTGAAGCTTTCTTT
V: TRBV4-2; size: -; J: TRBJ1-1; length: 15; D: -; CDR3: CASSQAGRGNTEAFF; DNA: TGTGCCAGCAGCCAAGCTGGCAGGGGGAACACTGAAGCTTTCTTT
V: TRBV5-5; size: once; J: TRBJ2-6; length: 18; D: TRBD1; CDR3: CAITSPGQGLSGANVLTF; DNA: TGTGCCATCACCTCACCGGGACAGGGACTCTCTGGGGCCAACGTCCTGACTTTC
V: TRBV19; size: few; J: TRBJ2-7; length: 13; D: TRBD1; CDR3: CASSGDRGYEQYF; DNA: TGTGCCAGTAGTGGGGACAGGGGCTACGAGCAGTACTTC
V: TRBV27; size: -; J: TRBJ1-3; length: 15; D: TRBD1; CDR3: CASSPRQGTGNTIYF; DNA: TGTGCCAGCAGTCCCCGACAGGGAACTGGAAACACCATATATTTT
V: TRBV5-4; size: -; J: TRBJ2-7; length: 17; D: TRBD1; CDR3: CASSQTGAGQGSYEQYF; DNA: TGTGCCAGCAGCCAAACAGGAGCGGGACAGGGGTCCTACGAGCAGTACTTC
V: TRBV10-3; size: once; J: TRBJ1-1; length: 14; D: -; CDR3: CAISERSANTEAFF; DNA: TGTGCCATCAGTGAGAGGAGTGCGAACACTGAAGCTTTCTTT
V: TRBV29-1; size: -; J: TRBJ2-3; length: 14; D: TRBD2; CDR3: CSARGLAGTDTQYF; DNA: TGCAGCGCAAGGGGACTAGCGGGAACAGATACGCAGTATTTT
V: TRBV6-6; size: -; J: TRBJ1-5; length: 16; D: -; CDR3: CASRDGHFLGNQPQHF; DNA: TGTGCCAGCAGGGACGGACACTTCCTTGGCAATCAGCCCCAGCATTTT
V: TRBV6-5; size: few; J: TRBJ1-5; length: 13; D: TRBD1; CDR3: CASSQDRVQPQHF; DNA: TGTGCCAGCAGCCAGGACAGGGTTCAGCCCCAGCATTTT
V: TRBV2; size: few; J: TRBJ1-4; length: 14; D: TRBD1; CDR3: CASSEVRGREKLFF; DNA: TGTGCCAGCAGTGAAGTCAGGGGGCGGGAAAAACTGTTTTTT
V: TRBV19; size: -; J: TRBJ1-1; length: 15; D: TRBD1; CDR3: CASNKGGRGQTEAFF; DNA: TGTGCCAGTAATAAAGGCGGCAGGGGGCAAACTGAAGCTTTCTTT
V: TRBV7-9; size: -; J: TRBJ2-1; length: 15; D: -; CDR3: CASSLTPSSYNEQFF; DNA: TGTGCCAGCAGCCTTACTCCTAGCTCCTACAATGAGCAGTTCTTC
V: TRBV4-1; size: once; J: TRBJ2-1; length: 15; D: -; CDR3: CASSQEGPRGDEQFF; DNA: TGCGCCAGCAGCCAAGAAGGTCCCCGCGGGGATGAGCAGTTCTTC
V: TRBV27; size: -; J: TRBJ1-2; length: 11; D: -; CDR3: CASRGLRGYTF; DNA: TGTGCCAGCAGGGGGCTCCGAGGCTACACCTTC